The source of this T cell receptor beta chain is a study of T cell repertoires in cytomegalovirus infection. The CDR3 spans 15 residues. The junction had 6 bases not matched to a gene; V was cut back by 4 bases and J by 3 bases. Germline CDR1 is SGHNT and CDR2 is YYREEE (reference sequence). TCRdb re-analysed the reads in MiXCR, keeping a single row per CDR3 protein. The sample has approximately 500,000 distinct CDR3 sequences, roughly 10% seen once. This chain links TRBV5-4 with TRBJ1-4, with 7 nucleotides matching TRBD1. This receptor was obtained from a human donor in good health (CMV status not recorded). Some clones in this sample may be carry-over from other donors' samples. The specimen sequenced was PBMCs. The CDR3 reads CASSLQGGSNEKLFF. The CDR3 DNA reads TGTGCCAGCAGCCTGCAGGGGGGATCTAATGAAAAACTGTTTTTT.